This is a list of T cell receptor beta chains from one sample in a study of blood T cells in healthy people across ages. MiXCR, applied by TCRdb to the 5' RACE reads, yields one record per CDR3 protein. Of hundreds of thousands of distinct CDR3 sequences in the sample, about 30% were seen once. What was sequenced was blood. The receptors stem from a woman at least 80 years old in good health. Each CDR3 is given with its conserved first and last residue. D genes are given only for firm matches. Clone size is stated in some rows and not others, as once, few, many or a class when expanded.

J gene | V gene | D gene | clone size | CDR3 protein | CDR3 DNA
TRBJ1-2 | TRBV10-3 | TRBD1 | many | CAISEWDRDYGYTF | TGTGCCATCAGTGAGTGGGACAGGGACTATGGCTACACCTTC
TRBJ2-7 | TRBV20-1 | TRBD1 | many | CSASTGEFEQYF | TGCAGTGCTTCGACAGGGGAATTCGAGCAGTACTTC
TRBJ2-7 | TRBV5-1 | NA | many | CASSPGGTTGHEQYF | TGCGCCAGCAGCCCCGGAGGGACCACCGGGCACGAGCAGTACTTC
TRBJ1-1 | TRBV28 | NA | NA | CASMGTTKYEAFF | TGTGCCAGCATGGGGACAACGAAGTATGAAGCTTTCTTT
TRBJ1-5 | TRBV27 | TRBD1 | many | CASSRGQAPNQPQHF | TGTGCCAGCAGTCGCGGACAGGCCCCAAATCAGCCCCAGCATTTT
TRBJ1-5 | TRBV19 | NA | many | CASSIRGNQPQHF | TGTGCCAGCAGTATCCGGGGGAATCAGCCCCAGCATTTT
TRBJ2-3 | TRBV6-1 | NA | NA | CASRPGVSTDTQYF | TGTGCCAGCAGGCCAGGGGTGAGCACAGATACGCAGTATTTT
TRBJ2-5 | TRBV5-1 | TRBD1 | many | CASSVSGTGVETQYF | TGCGCCAGCAGCGTATCCGGGACAGGGGTGGAGACCCAGTACTTC
TRBJ2-1 | TRBV4-2 | NA | few | CASSQDARGWGNEQFF | TGTGCCAGCAGCCAAGATGCAAGAGGGTGGGGCAATGAGCAGTTCTTC
TRBJ1-2 | TRBV7-2 | NA | NA | CASSLAGGRSSYDYTF | TGTGCCAGCAGCTTAGCGGGGGGGCGCAGCTCCTATGACTACACCTTC
TRBJ2-7 | TRBV5-1 | NA | NA | CASSTGLVTAEQYF | TGCGCCAGCAGCACGGGGCTAGTTACGGCCGAGCAGTACTTC
TRBJ2-7 | TRBV4-2 | TRBD1 | many | CASSQDRDSRYEQYF | TGTGCCAGCAGCCAGGACCGGGACAGTCGCTACGAGCAGTACTTC
TRBJ2-2 | TRBV7-2 | TRBD2 | few | CASSLGTSGGRYTGELFF | TGTGCCAGCAGCTTAGGAACCAGCGGGGGCCGGTATACCGGGGAGCTGTTTTTT
TRBJ2-5 | TRBV20-1 | NA | many | CSAPSGTLGFAQYF | TGCAGTGCTCCCTCCGGGACCCTCGGTTTCGCCCAGTACTTC
TRBJ2-5 | TRBV20-1 | TRBD2 | NA | CSATPETSGDQETQYF | TGCAGTGCTACCCCTGAGACTAGCGGGGACCAAGAGACCCAGTACTTC
TRBJ1-4 | TRBV20-1 | TRBD1 | NA | CSALGTDGGKLFF | TGCAGTGCCCTGGGGACAGATGGTGGAAAACTGTTTTTT
TRBJ1-5 | TRBV27 | TRBD1 | many | CASSTGGADQPQHF | TGTGCCAGCAGTACAGGGGGCGCGGATCAGCCCCAGCATTTT
TRBJ2-7 | TRBV29-1 | TRBD1 | many | CSVPGQGSPYEQYF | TGCAGCGTTCCCGGACAGGGGTCCCCTTACGAGCAGTACTTC
TRBJ2-6 | TRBV28 | TRBD1 | few | CATTGTGISGANVLTF | TGTGCCACGACTGGGACAGGGATCTCTGGGGCCAACGTCCTGACTTTC
TRBJ1-3 | TRBV2 | NA | few | CASSSDSTGNTIYF | TGTGCCAGCAGTTCAGACAGTACTGGAAACACCATATATTTT
TRBJ2-1 | TRBV27 | NA | many | CASSLTGRHEQFF | TGTGCCAGCAGTTTAACTGGTAGGCATGAGCAGTTCTTC
TRBJ2-7 | TRBV24-1 | TRBD1 | NA | CAASDAGQGSNEQYF | TGTGCCGCCAGTGACGCCGGACAGGGGTCCAACGAGCAGTACTTC
TRBJ1-3 | TRBV5-1 | NA | few | CASSLAAGTGNTIYF | TGCGCCAGCAGCTTGGCTGCAGGGACCGGAAACACCATATATTTT
TRBJ2-2 | TRBV4-3 | NA | NA | CASSRGGGELFF | TGCGCCAGCAGCCGTGGAGGCGGGGAGCTGTTTTTT
TRBJ1-4 | TRBV5-1 | NA | many | CASSLAPGASEKLFF | TGCGCCAGCAGCTTGGCTCCGGGGGCAAGTGAAAAACTGTTTTTT
TRBJ2-7 | TRBV5-1 | TRBD1 | many | CASSLVSGGSGEQYF | TGCGCCAGCAGCTTGGTCTCAGGGGGCTCCGGAGAGCAGTACTTC
TRBJ2-3 | TRBV5-1 | NA | many | CASSLAVGDTQYF | TGCGCCAGCAGCTTGGCGGTGGGCGATACGCAGTATTTT
TRBJ1-1 | TRBV6-6 | TRBD1 | few | CASSYSTGTGEETEAFF | TGTGCCAGCAGTTACTCGACCGGGACAGGGGAAGAGACTGAAGCTTTCTTT
TRBJ2-2 | TRBV12-3/TRBV12-4 | NA | NA | CASRPGRNTGELFF | TGTGCCAGCAGGCCGGGGCGAAACACCGGGGAGCTGTTTTTT
TRBJ1-2 | TRBV9 | NA | many | CASSVDPDRDGYTF | TGTGCCAGCAGCGTAGATCCGGACAGAGATGGCTACACCTTC
TRBJ2-7 | TRBV6-2/TRBV6-3 | TRBD2 | many | CASSPPWGGGSYEQYF | TGTGCCAGCAGTCCCCCGTGGGGGGGGGGCTCCTACGAGCAGTACTTC
TRBJ2-7 | TRBV7-6 | TRBD1 | few | CASSQDRVYEQYF | TGTGCCAGCAGTCAGGACAGGGTCTACGAGCAGTACTTC
TRBJ2-1 | TRBV11-2 | TRBD1 | once | CASSPDRAYEQFF | TGTGCCAGCAGCCCAGACAGGGCCTACGAGCAGTTCTTC
TRBJ2-1 | TRBV7-8 | TRBD2 | few | CASSSWTSGGANEQFF | TGTGCCAGCAGCTCTTGGACTAGCGGGGGGGCCAATGAGCAGTTCTTC
TRBJ1-1 | TRBV19 | NA | NA | CASIPALGTEAFF | TGTGCCAGTATCCCAGCTTTGGGGACTGAAGCTTTCTTT
TRBJ2-7 | TRBV9 | NA | NA | CASTTGAGNYEQYF | TGTGCCAGCACCACAGGGGCGGGGAACTACGAGCAGTACTTC
TRBJ2-5 | TRBV20-1 | NA | many | CSARDPGRAFQETQYF | TGCAGTGCTAGAGACCCTGGCAGGGCGTTCCAAGAGACCCAGTACTTC
TRBJ2-3 | TRBV20-1 | NA | NA | CSALYSLSGSSTDTQYF | TGCAGTGCTCTATATAGCCTGTCCGGCTCCAGTACAGATACGCAGTATTTT
TRBJ2-6 | TRBV5-3 | NA | few | CARSVQGKDSGANVLTF | TGTGCCAGAAGCGTGCAGGGAAAGGACTCTGGGGCCAACGTCCTGACTTTC
TRBJ1-1 | TRBV7-9 | NA | many | CASSLARTSTEAFF | TGTGCCAGCAGCTTAGCGCGCACGAGCACTGAAGCTTTCTTT
TRBJ2-1 | TRBV15 | TRBD1 | many | CATSTLTGQGEQFF | TGTGCCACCAGCACCTTGACAGGGCAAGGTGAGCAGTTCTTC
TRBJ2-1 | TRBV20-1 | TRBD2 | many | CSAAKTSGFYNEQFF | TGCAGTGCTGCCAAGACTAGCGGGTTTTACAATGAGCAGTTCTTC
TRBJ2-3 | TRBV20-1 | TRBD2 | many | CSAPRGGGGTDTQYF | TGCAGTGCCCCAAGGGGCGGGGGAGGCACAGATACGCAGTATTTT
TRBJ2-5 | TRBV20-1 | NA | many | CSAPLGWETQYF | TGCAGTGCTCCCCTAGGTTGGGAGACCCAGTACTTC
TRBJ1-5 | TRBV6-1 | TRBD1 | NA | CASNLGQGKWPRHF | TGTGCCAGCAACCTGGGACAGGGTAAATGGCCCCGGCATTTT